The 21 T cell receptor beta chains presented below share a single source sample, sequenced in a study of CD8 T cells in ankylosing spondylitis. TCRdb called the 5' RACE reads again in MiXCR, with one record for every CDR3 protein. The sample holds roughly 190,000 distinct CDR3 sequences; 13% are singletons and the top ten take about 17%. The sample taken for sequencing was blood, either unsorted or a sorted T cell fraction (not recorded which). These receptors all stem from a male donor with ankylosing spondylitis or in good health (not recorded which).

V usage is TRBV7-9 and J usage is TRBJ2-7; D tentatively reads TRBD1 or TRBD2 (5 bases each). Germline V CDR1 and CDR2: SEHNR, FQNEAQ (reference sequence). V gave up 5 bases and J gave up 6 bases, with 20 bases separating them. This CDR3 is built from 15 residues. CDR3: CASSGAGVEASEQYF. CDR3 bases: TGTGCCAGCAGCGGGGCCGGGGTGGAAGCGAGCGAGCAGTACTTC.

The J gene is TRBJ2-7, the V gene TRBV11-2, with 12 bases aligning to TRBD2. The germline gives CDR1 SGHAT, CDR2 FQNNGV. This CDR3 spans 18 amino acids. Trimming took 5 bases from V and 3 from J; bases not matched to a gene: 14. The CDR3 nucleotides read TGTGCCAGCAGCCCCAACGTCGGACTAGCGGGGACTTTCTACGAGCAGTACTTC. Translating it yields CASSPNVGLAGTFYEQYF.

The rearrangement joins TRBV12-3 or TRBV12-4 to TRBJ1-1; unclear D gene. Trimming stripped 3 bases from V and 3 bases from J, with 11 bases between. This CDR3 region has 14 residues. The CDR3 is CASSFSGEDTEAFF. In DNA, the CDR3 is TGTGCCAGCAGTTTCAGCGGGGAGGACACTGAAGCTTTCTTT.

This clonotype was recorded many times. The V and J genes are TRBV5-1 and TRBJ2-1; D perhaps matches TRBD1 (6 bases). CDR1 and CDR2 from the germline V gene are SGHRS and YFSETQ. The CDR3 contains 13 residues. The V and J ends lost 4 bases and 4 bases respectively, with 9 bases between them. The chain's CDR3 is CASSPGTYNEQFF. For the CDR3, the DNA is TGCGCCAGCAGCCCAGGGACATACAATGAGCAGTTCTTC.

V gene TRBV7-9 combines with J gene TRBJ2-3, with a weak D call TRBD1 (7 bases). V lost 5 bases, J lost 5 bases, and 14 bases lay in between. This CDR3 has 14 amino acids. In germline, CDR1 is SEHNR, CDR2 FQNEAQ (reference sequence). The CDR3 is CASSPQGRGDTQYF. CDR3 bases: TGTGCCAGCAGCCCACAGGGGCGGGGAGATACGCAGTATTTT.

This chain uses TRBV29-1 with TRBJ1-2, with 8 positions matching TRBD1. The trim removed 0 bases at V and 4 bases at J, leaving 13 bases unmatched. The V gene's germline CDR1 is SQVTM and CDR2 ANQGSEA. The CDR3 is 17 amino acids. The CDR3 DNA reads TGCAGCGTTGAAGATGAGGGACAGGCGCCGGCGTTCTATGGCTACACCTTC. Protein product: CSVEDEGQAPAFYGYTF.

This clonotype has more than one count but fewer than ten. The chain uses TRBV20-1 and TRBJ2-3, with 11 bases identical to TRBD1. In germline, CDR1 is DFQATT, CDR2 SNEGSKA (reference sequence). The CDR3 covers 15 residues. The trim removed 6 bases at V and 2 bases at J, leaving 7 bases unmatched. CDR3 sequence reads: CSALPGQGDTDTQYF. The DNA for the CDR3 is TGCAGTGCACTACCGGGACAGGGGGACACAGATACGCAGTATTTT.

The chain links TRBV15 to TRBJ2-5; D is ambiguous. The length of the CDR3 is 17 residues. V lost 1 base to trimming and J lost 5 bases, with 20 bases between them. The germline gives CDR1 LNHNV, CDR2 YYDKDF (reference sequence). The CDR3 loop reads CATSRAAATGFGETQYF. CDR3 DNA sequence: TGTGCCACCAGCAGAGCTGCGGCCACTGGGTTCGGGGAGACCCAGTACTTC.

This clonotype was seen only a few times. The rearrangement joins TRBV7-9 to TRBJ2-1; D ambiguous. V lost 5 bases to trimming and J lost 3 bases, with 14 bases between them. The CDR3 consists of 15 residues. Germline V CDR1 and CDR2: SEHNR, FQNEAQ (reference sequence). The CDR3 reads CASSVDSSSYNEQFF. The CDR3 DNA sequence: TGTGCCAGCAGCGTTGATAGCAGCAGCTACAATGAGCAGTTCTTC.

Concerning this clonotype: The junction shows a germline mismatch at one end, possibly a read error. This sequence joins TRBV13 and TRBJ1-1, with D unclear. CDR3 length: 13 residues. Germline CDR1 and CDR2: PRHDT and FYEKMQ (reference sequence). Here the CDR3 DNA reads TGTGCCAGCAGCTTAACCGCAGGCCCTGAAGCCTTCTTT. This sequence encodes CASSLTAGPEAFF.

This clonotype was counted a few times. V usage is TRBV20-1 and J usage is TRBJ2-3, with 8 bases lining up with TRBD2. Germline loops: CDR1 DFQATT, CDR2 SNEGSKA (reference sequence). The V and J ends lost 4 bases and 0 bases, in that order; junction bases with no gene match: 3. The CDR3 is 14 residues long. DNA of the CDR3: TGCAGTGCTAAGACTAGCGCGAGCACAGATACGCAGTATTTT. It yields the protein CSAKTSASTDTQYF.

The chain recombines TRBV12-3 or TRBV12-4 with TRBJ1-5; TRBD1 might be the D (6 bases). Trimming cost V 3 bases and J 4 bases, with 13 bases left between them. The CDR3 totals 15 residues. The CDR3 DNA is TGTGCCAGCAGTTTGAGGGGGGCAGGAAATCAGCCCCAGCATTTT. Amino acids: CASSLRGAGNQPQHF.

This CDR3 is CASSLVPGDTGELFF. The CDR3 nucleotides are TGCGCCAGCAGCTTGGTTCCAGGGGACACCGGGGAGCTGTTTTTT. The chain is built from TRBV5-1 and TRBJ2-2; D perhaps matches TRBD1 (6 bases). CDR1 and CDR2 from the germline V gene are SGHRS and YFSETQ. The V end was cut by 0 bases, the J end by 3 bases, with 9 bases between. The CDR3 extends over 15 amino acids.

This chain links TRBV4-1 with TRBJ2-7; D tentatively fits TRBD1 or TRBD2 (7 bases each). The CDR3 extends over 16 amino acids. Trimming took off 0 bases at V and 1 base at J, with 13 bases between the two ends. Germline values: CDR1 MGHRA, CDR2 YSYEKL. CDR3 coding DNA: TGCGCCAGCAGCCAAGATGCAGGGGGGGCTTCCTACGAGCAGTACTTC. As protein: CASSQDAGGASYEQYF.

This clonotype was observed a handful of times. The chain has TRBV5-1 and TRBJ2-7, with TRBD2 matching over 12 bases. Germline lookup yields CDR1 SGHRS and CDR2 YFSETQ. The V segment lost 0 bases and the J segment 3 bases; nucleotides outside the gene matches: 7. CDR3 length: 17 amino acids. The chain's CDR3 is CASSLDLAGGISYEQYF. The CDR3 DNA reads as TGCGCCAGCAGCTTGGATCTAGCGGGAGGGATCAGCTACGAGCAGTACTTC.

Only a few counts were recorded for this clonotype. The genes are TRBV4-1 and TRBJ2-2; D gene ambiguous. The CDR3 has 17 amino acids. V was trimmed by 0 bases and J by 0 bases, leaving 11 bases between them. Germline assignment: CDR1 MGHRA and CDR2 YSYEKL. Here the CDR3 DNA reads TGCGCCAGCAGCCAAGATGGGCAGGCTACGAACACCGGGGAGCTGTTTTTT. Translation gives CASSQDGQATNTGELFF.

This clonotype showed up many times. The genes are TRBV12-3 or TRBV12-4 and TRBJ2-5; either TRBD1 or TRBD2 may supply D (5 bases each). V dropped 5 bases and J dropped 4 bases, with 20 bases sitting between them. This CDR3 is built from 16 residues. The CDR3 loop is CASSPTPEGGGETQYF. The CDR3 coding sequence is TGTGCCAGCAGTCCCACTCCTGAGGGTGGGGGAGAGACCCAGTACTTC.

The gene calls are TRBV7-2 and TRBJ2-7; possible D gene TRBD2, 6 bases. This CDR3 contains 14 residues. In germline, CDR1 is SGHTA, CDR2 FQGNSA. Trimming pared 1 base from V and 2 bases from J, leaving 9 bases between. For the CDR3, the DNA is TGTGCCAGCAGCTTAGGGGGACTTCCCTACGAGCAGTACTTC. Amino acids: CASSLGGLPYEQYF.

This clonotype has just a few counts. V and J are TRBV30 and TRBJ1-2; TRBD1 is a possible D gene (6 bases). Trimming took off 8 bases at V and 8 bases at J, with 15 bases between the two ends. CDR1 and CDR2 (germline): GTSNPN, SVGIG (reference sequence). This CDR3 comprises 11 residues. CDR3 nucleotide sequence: TGTGCCGGAAGGGACATCAGGGGCTACACCTTC. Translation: CAGRDIRGYTF.

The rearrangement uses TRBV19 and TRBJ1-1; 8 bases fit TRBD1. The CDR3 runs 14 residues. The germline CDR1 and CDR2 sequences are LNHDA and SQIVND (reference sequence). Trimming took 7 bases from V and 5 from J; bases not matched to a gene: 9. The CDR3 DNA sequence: TGTGCCAGTAACGACAGGGGATGGGAGACTGAAGCTTTCTTT. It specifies CASNDRGWETEAFF.

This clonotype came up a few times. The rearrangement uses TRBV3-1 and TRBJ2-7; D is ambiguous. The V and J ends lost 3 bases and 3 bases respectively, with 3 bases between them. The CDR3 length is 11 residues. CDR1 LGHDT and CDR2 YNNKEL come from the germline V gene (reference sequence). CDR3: CASSHSYEQYF. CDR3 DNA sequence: TGTGCCAGCAGCCACAGCTACGAGCAGTACTTC.